The sequence of this TCR beta chain was determined in a study of blood T cell repertoires in COVID-19. CDR3 length equals 15 residues. The germline V gene encodes CDR1 SGHTA and CDR2 FQGNSA. V lost 5 bases and J lost 7, with 18 bases in between. Libraries were prepared by immunoSEQ multiplex PCR; TCRdb keeps only in-frame clonotypes and omits some of them. The data show about 290,000 clones, approximately 86% seen once. The chain links TRBV7-2 to TRBJ2-1; D is undetermined. Sequencing was performed on peripheral blood. This TCR derives from a woman aged 45-59 years with active or convalescent COVID-19. The CDR3 reads CASSPVPTRRNEQFF. CDR3 coding DNA: TGTGCCAGCAGCCCCGTCCCCACGCGAAGAAATGAGCAGTTCTTC.